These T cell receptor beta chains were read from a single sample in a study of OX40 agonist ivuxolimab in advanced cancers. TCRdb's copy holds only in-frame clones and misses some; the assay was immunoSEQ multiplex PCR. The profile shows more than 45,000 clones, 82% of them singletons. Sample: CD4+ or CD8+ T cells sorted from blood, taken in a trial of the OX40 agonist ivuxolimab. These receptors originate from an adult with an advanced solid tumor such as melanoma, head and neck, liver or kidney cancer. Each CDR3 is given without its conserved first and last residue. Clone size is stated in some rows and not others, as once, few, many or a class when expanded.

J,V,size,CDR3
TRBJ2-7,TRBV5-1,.,ASSHGPYEQY
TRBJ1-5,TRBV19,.,ASSGTGDQPQH
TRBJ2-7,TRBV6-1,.,ASSERGHGTFSSYEQY
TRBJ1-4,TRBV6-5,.,ASARGAYEKLF
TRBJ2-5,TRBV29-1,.,SVEDYASGTLMGETQY
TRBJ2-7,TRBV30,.,AWSVGLAGYEQY
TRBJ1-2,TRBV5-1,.,ASSLEWGSVYGYT
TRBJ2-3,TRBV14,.,ASSQVGVRTDTQY
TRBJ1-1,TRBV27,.,ASSFRAANTEAF
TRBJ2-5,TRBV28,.,ASSFHGQGGAKTQY
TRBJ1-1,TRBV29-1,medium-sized,SVRTNTEAF
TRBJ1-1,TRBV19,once,ASSKGADITEAF
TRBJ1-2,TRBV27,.,ASSPGQGNGYT
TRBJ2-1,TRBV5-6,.,ASQSRGSYNEQF
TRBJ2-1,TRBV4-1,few,ASSQARAERDEQF
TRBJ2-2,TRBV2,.,ASSLTGNTGELF
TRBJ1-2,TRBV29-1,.,TIGTDYGYT
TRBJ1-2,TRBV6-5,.,ASSPQRHNYGYT
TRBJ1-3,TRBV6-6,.,ASSSGWGARNTIY
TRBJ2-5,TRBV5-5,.,ASSLAGSQETQY
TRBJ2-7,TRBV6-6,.,ASSYGPDTYEQY
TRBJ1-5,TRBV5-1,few,ASSLMGVSNQPQH
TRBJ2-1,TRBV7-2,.,ASSFGLAQNEQF
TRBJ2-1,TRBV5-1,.,ASSLGAAGVSEQF
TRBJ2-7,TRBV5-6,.,ASSLRRGPGEQY
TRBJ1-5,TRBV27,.,ASSSQGARQPQH
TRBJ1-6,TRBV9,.,ASSVAVDSPLH
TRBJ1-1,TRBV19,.,ASSTGQALFSNTEAF
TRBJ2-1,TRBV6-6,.,ASSQSGTGFNEQF
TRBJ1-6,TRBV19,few,ASSIKVNSPLH
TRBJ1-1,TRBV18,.,ASFPGQIMNTEAF
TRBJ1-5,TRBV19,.,ASSITGRVGQPQH
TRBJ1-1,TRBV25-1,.,ASTLRGGFEAF
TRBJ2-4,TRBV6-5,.,ASSLGLENIQY
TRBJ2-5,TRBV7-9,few,ASSLGAYQETQY
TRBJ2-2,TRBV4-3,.,ASSQVPAGSVTTGELF
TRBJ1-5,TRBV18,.,ASSPPGLSNQPQH
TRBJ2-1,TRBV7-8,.,ASSLGQHEQF
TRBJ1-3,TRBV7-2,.,ASSLGHLDTGNTIY
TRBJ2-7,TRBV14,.,ASSQDQGTSRYYEQY
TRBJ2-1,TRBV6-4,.,ASSASLAGGYNEQF
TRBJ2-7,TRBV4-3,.,ASSQASRANEQY
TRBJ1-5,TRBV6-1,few,ASSEYSLGNQPQH
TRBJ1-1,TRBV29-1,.,SVDRDMNTEAF
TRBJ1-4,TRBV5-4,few,ASSRATTEEKLF
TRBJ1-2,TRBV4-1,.,ASSQGEAISYGYT
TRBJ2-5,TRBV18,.,ASSQDREETQY
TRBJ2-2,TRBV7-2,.,ASSLFPGSTFTGELF
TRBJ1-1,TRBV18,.,ASSPLGTEAF
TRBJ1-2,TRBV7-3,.,ASSFSGDYGYT
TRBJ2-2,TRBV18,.,ASSPLEGGTNTGELF